This T cell receptor beta chain stems from a study of T cell changes during pregnancy in multiple sclerosis. Sequencing used immunoSEQ multiplex PCR; TCRdb keeps in-frame clones, though not all of them. Of around 80,000 clones listed, roughly 94% are singletons. Germline CDR1 PRHDT, CDR2 FYEKMQ (reference sequence). The CDR3 is 15 residues long. Deletions cut 7 bases from V and 0 bases from J, with 13 bases between. The clonotype originates from a female donor in good health, enrolled as a control in a pregnancy study. The input for sequencing was peripheral blood, taken in the second trimester of pregnancy. J is TRBJ1-3 and V is TRBV13; possibly TRBD1 for D (6 bases). The CDR3 DNA reads as TGTGCCAGCACCGGGGGGGGCTACTCTGGAAACACCATATATTTT. Amino acid sequence: CASTGGGYSGNTIYF.